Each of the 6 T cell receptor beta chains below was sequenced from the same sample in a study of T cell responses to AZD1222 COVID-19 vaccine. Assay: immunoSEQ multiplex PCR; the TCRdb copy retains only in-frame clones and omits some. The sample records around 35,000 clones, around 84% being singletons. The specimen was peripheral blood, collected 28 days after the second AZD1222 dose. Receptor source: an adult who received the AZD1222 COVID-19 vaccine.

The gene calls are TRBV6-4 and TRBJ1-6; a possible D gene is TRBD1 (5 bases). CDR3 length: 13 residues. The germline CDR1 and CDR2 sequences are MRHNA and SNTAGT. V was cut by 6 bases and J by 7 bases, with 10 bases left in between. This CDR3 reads CASSAGPNSPLHF. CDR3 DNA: TGTGCCAGCAGCGCAGGGCCCAATTCACCCCTCCACTTT.

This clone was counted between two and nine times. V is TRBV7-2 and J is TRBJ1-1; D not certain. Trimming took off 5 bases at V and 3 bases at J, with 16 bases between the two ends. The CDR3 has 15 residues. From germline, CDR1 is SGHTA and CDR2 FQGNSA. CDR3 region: CASSTRPSGDTEAFF. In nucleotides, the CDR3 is TGTGCCAGCAGCACCAGACCCTCCGGGGACACTGAAGCTTTCTTT.

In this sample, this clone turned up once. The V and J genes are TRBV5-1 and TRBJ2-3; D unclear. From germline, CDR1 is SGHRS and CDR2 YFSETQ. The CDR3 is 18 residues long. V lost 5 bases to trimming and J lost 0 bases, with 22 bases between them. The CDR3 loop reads CASSGELQITPSTDTQYF. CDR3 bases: TGCGCCAGCAGTGGAGAACTCCAAATAACCCCAAGCACAGATACGCAGTATTTT.

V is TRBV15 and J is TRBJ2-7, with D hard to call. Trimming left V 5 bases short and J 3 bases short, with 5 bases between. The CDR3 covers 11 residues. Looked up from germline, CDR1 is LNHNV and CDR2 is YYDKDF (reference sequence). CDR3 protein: CATSVNYEQYF. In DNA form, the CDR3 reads TGTGCCACCAGCGTAAACTACGAGCAGTACTTC. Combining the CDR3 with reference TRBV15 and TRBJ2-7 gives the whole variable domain DAMVIQNPRYQVTQFGKPVTLSCSQTLNHNVMYWYQQKSSQAPKLLFHYYDKDFNNEADTPDNFQSRRPNTSFCFLDIRSPGLGDTAMYLCATSVNYEQYFGPGTRLTVT.

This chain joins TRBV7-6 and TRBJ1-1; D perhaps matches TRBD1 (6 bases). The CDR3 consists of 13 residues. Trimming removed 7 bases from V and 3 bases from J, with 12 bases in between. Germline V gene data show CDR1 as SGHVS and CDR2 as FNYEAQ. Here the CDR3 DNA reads TGTGCCAGCAATGGGGGGGCGGACACTGAAGCTTTCTTT. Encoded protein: CASNGGADTEAFF.

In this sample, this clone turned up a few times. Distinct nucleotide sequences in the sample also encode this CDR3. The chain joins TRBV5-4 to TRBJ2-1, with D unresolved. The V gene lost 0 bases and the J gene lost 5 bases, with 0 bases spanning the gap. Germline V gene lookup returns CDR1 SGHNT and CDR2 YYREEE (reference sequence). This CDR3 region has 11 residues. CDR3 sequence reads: CASSLDNEQFF. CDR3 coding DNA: TGTGCCAGCAGCTTGGACAATGAGCAGTTCTTC. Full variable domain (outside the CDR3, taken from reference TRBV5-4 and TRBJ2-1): ETGVTQSPTHLIKTRGQQVTLRCSSQSGHNTVSWYQQALGQGPQFIFQYYREEENGRGNFPPRFSGLQFPNYSSELNVNALELDDSALYLCASSLDNEQFFGPGTRLTVL.